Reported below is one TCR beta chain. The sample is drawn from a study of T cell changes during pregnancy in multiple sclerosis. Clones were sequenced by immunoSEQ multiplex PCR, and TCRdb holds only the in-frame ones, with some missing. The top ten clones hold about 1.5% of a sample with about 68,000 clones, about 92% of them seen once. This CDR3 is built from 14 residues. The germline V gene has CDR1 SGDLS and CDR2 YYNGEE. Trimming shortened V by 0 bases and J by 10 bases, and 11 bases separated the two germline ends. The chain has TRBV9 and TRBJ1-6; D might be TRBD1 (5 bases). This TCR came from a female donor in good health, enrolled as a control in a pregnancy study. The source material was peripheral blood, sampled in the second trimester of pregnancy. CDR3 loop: CASSVDGGGSPLHF. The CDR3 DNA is TGTGCCAGCAGCGTAGACGGGGGAGGCTCACCCCTCCACTTT.